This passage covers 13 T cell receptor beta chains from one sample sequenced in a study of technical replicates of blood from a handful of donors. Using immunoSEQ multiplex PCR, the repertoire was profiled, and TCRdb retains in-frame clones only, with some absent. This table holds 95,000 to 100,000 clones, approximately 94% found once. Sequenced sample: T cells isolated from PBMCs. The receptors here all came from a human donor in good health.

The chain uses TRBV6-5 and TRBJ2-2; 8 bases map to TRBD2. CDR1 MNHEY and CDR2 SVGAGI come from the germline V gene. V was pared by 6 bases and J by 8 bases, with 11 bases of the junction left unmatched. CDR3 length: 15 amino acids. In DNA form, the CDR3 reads TGTGCCAGCAGACAACACCGGGAGGGCACTGGGGAGCTGTTTTTT. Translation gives CASRQHREGTGELFF.

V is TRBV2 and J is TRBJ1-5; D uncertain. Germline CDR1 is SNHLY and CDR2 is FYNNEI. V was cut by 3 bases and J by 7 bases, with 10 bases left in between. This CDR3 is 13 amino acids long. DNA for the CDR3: TGTGCCAGCAGTGATAAGGAGTCGCAGCCCCAGCATTTT. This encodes CASSDKESQPQHF.

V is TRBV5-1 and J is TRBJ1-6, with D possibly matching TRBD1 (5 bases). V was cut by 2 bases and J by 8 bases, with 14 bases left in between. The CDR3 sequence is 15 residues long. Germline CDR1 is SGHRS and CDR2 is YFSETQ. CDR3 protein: CASSFGQGSYSPLHF. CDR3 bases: TGCGCCAGCAGCTTTGGGCAGGGATCCTATTCACCCCTCCACTTT.

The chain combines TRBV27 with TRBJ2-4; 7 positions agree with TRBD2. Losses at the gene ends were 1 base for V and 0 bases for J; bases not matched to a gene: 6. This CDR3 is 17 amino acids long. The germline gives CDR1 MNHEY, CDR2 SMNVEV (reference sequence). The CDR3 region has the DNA TGTGCCAGCAGTTTATTTGGGGAGGGTCTAGCCAAAAACATTCAGTACTTC. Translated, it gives CASSLFGEGLAKNIQYF.

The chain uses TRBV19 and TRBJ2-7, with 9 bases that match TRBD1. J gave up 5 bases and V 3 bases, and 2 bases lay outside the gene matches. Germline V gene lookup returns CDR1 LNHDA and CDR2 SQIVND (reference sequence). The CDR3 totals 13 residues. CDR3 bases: TGTGCCAGTAGTATCCGGGACAGGGACGAGCAGTACTTC. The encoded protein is CASSIRDRDEQYF.

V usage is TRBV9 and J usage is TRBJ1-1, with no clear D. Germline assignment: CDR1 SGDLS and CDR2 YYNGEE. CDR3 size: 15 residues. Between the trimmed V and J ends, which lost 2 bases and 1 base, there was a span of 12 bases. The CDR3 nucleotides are TGTGCCAGCAGCGTTTCCCCAGTACCGAACACTGAAGCTTTCTTT. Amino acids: CASSVSPVPNTEAFF.

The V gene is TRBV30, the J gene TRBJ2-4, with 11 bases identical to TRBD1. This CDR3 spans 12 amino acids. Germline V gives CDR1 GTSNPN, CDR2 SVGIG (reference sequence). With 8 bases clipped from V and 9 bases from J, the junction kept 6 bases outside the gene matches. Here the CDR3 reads CALRDRGSIQYF. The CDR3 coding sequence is TGTGCCCTCCGGGACAGGGGGTCCATTCAGTACTTC.

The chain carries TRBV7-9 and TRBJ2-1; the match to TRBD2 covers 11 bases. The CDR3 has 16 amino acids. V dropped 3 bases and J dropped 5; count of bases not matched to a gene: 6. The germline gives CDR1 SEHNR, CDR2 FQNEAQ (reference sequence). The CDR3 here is CASSFGSGGAHNEQFF. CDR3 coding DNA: TGTGCCAGCAGCTTCGGTAGCGGGGGGGCACACAATGAGCAGTTCTTC.

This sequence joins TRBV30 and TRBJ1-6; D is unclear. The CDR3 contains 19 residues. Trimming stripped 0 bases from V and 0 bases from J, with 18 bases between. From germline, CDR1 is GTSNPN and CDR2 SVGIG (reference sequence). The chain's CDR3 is CAWSVDLIPQSSYNSPLHF. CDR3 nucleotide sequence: TGTGCCTGGAGTGTAGACTTAATCCCTCAGAGCTCCTATAATTCACCCCTCCACTTT.

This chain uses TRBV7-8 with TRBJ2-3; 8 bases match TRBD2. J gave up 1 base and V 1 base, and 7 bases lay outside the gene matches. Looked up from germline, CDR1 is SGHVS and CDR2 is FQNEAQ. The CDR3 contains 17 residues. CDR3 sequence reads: CASSLEVAGGGTDTQYF. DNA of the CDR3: TGTGCCAGCAGCTTAGAGGTGGCCGGGGGGGGCACAGATACGCAGTATTTT. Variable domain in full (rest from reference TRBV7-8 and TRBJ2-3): GAGVSQSPRYKVAKRGQDVALRCDPISGHVSLFWYQQALGQGPEFLTYFQNEAQLDKSGLPSDRFFAERPEGSVSTLKIQRTQQEDSAVYLCASSLEVAGGGTDTQYFGPGTRLTVL.

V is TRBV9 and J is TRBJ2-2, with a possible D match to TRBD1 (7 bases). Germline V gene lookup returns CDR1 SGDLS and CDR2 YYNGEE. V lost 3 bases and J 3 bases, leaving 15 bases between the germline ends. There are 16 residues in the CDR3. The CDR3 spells CASSARGQRDTGELFF. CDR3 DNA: TGTGCCAGCAGCGCGAGGGGACAGCGGGACACCGGGGAGCTGTTTTTT. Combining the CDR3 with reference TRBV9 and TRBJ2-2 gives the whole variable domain DSGVTQTPKHLITATGQRVTLRCSPRSGDLSVYWYQQSLDQGLQFLIQYYNGEERAKGNILERFSAQQFPDLHSELNLSSLELGDSALYFCASSARGQRDTGELFFGEGSRLTVL.

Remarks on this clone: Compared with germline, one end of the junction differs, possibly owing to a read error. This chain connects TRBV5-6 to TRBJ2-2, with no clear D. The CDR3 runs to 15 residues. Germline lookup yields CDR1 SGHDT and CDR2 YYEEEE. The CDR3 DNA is TGTGCCAGCACCTTGTCCCCTACCGGCACCGGGGAGCTGTTTTTT. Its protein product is CASTLSPTGTGELFF. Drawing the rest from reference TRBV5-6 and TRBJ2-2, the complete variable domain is DAGVTQSPTHLIKTRGQQVTLRCSPKSGHDTVSWYQQALGQGPQFIFQYYEEEERQRGNFPDRFSGHQFPNYSSELNVNALLLGDSALYLCASTLSPTGTGELFFGEGSRLTVL.

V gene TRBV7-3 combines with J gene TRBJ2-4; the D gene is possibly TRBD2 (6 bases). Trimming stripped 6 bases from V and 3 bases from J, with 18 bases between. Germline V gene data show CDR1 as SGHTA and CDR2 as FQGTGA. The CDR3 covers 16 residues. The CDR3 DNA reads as TGTGCCAGCAGTTTAGGAGGGCGGGGAGGCAAAAACATTCAGTACTTC. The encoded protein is CASSLGGRGGKNIQYF.